This paragraph reports one T cell receptor (beta chain). CDR1 is MDHEN and CDR2 is SYDVKM in the germline V gene. Trimming stripped 3 bases from V and 6 bases from J, with 8 bases between. This CDR3 spans 13 amino acids. The entry originates in a study of OX40 agonist ivuxolimab in advanced cancers. Profiling relied on immunoSEQ multiplex PCR, and the TCRdb table lists in-frame clones only, not all of them. The sample includes about 27,000 clones, 88% seen only once; the top ten take around a fifth. The chain recombines TRBV28 with TRBJ1-4; D gene unclear. The clonotype originates from an adult with an advanced solid tumor such as melanoma, head and neck, liver or kidney cancer. The specimen was CD4+ or CD8+ T cells sorted from blood, collected in a trial of the OX40 agonist ivuxolimab. The CDR3 loop is CASSFDGDEKLFF. CDR3 nucleotide sequence: TGTGCCAGCAGTTTTGATGGGGATGAAAAACTGTTTTTT.